This T cell receptor (beta chain) was identified during a study of cytomegalovirus exposure and HLA in healthy donors. This CDR3 contains 16 residues. Germline CDR1 is SEHNR and CDR2 is FQNEAQ (reference sequence). The ends lost 3 bases at V and 2 bases at J; junction bases unmatched: 7. The PCR contained 60 Vbeta and 13 Jbeta primers. This table comes from immunoSEQ multiplex PCR, and its TCRdb copy is limited to in-frame clones, with some not included. Among some 130,000 clones listed, 79% were seen once. The sequencing sample was made of PBMCs. The chain combines TRBV7-9 with TRBJ2-5, with 9 bases identical to TRBD2. This receptor was taken from a young man in good health and CMV-seronegative. The CDR3 sequence is CASSFSGRASQETQYF. In DNA form, the CDR3 reads TGTGCCAGCAGCTTTAGCGGGAGAGCTAGTCAAGAGACCCAGTACTTC.